Included here is one T cell receptor beta chain sequence, with context. The antigen is unknown. This sample was included in a study of tumor and adjacent non-tumor tissue in lung cancer. At the level of the study: Patients were aged roughly 31 to 76, about ten men and about five women, stage I to III. Samples averaged roughly 4 million productive TCRbeta reads each. Study-wide findings and caveats: In normal lung, the top 100 clones were significantly more dominant than in tumor.

This sample's RNA came from whole unsorted tissue. Distant lung tissue was collected more than 3 cm away from the tumor edge. Chemotherapy-naive patients with new lung cancer underwent thoracic surgery in China, August–November 2014. TCRbeta libraries were built with three rounds of nested PCR, modified from ARM-PCR. Via MiXCR, TCRdb re-called the multiplex PCR reads, giving one row per CDR3 protein. The sample yields approximately 120,000 distinct CDR3 sequences, about 61% seen once. Germline V gene data show CDR1 as SGHTA and CDR2 as FQGTGA. The CDR3 runs 12 residues. Trimming removed 6 bases from V and 8 bases from J, with 10 bases in between.

Specimen: distant non-tumor lung tissue. The chain combines TRBV7-3 with TRBJ2-2, with D tentatively TRBD1 (6 bases). The source is a man aged 60 to 75 with non-small cell lung cancer. The CDR3 is CASRIGTGELFF. The CDR3 nucleotides read TGTGCCAGCAGAATCGGGACAGGGGAGCTGTTTTTT.